A single sample gave rise to the 9 T cell receptor beta chains below, sequenced in a study of T cell responses to AZD1222 COVID-19 vaccine. Repertoires were generated with immunoSEQ multiplex PCR, while TCRdb's copy carries only in-frame clones and drops some. The sample holds fewer than 150,000 clones, about nine tenths seen once. The specimen was peripheral blood, collected on day 0 of AZD1222 vaccination. The receptors originated from an adult in good health.

The chain joins TRBV20-1 to TRBJ1-2; D call uncertain. Germline V gene sequence: CDR1 DFQATT, CDR2 SNEGSKA (reference sequence). V lost 1 base, J lost 10 bases, and 10 bases lay in between. CDR3 size: 11 residues. The CDR3 region has the DNA TGCAGTGCTAGAGTCGCCGGGATCTACACCTTC. This gives the protein CSARVAGIYTF.

The chain uses TRBV24-1 and TRBJ2-5; D possibly uses TRBD1 or TRBD2 (5 bases each). V was pared by 4 bases and J by 1 base, with 15 bases between. CDR3 length: 16 amino acids. The germline gives CDR1 KGHDR, CDR2 SFDVKD. The CDR3 nucleotides are TGTGCCACCAGTGAGAGGATCGGGGCGGGCCAAGAGACCCAGTACTTC. Translation: CATSERIGAGQETQYF.

The chain combines TRBV3-1 (or the pseudogene TRBV3-2) with TRBJ2-7, with TRBD2 as a possible D gene (5 bases). Deletions cut 3 bases from V and 5 bases from J, with 20 bases between. The CDR3 loop spans 16 amino acids. Germline V gene lookup returns CDR1 LGHDT and CDR2 YNNKEL (reference sequence). This chain's CDR3 is CASSHCSRGSAHEQYF. Here the CDR3 DNA reads TGTGCCAGCAGCCACTGCTCCCGGGGTAGCGCCCACGAGCAGTACTTC.

The chain joins TRBV9 to TRBJ1-1; TRBD1 agrees at 7 bases. Germline trimming cut 3 bases from V and 0 bases from J; bases unmatched to any gene: 5. The CDR3 covers 15 residues. CDR1 is SGDLS and CDR2 is YYNGEE in the germline V gene. The CDR3 DNA reads TGTGCCAGCAGCGGGGGACAGAGAATGAACACTGAAGCTTTCTTT. This encodes CASSGGQRMNTEAFF.

This chain links TRBV21-1 with TRBJ1-6. TRBV21-1 is flagged as a pseudogene. The CDR3 has 15 residues. The CDR3 DNA sequence: TGTGCCAGCAGCTTTCGGGAGGGCAGAAATTCACCCCTCCACTTT. Its protein product is CASSFREGRNSPLHF.

V and J are TRBV4-3 and TRBJ2-1, with 14 bases matching TRBD2. The CDR3 totals 15 residues. The V segment lost 4 bases and the J segment 9 bases; nucleotides outside the gene matches: 5. Germline loops: CDR1 LGHNA, CDR2 YSLEER. CDR3 sequence: CASSLGTSGSGEQFF. The CDR3 DNA follows: TGCGCCAGCAGCCTCGGGACTAGCGGGAGTGGTGAGCAGTTCTTC.

The rearrangement uses TRBV6-5 and TRBJ2-3; 7 positions match TRBD2. The germline gives CDR1 MNHEY, CDR2 SVGAGI. Unmatched junction bases numbered 6, after V lost 2 bases and J lost 4 bases. The CDR3 loop spans 15 amino acids. The CDR3 loop is CASSYRDYQADTQYF. The CDR3 DNA reads TGTGCCAGCAGTTACCGGGACTATCAAGCAGATACGCAGTATTTT.

The V and J genes are TRBV7-2 and TRBJ2-1; TRBD2 aligns across 13 bases. CDR1 is SGHTA and CDR2 is FQGNSA in the germline V gene. J gave up 4 bases and V 6 bases, and 6 bases lay outside the gene matches. The CDR3 has 16 amino acids. The CDR3 nucleotides are TGTGCCAGCAGAGGACTAGCGGGAGATCGGTACAATGAGCAGTTCTTC. It encodes CASRGLAGDRYNEQFF.

J is TRBJ1-1 and V is TRBV5-1; perhaps TRBD1 as D (6 bases). CDR3 length: 13 residues. V was clipped by 7 bases and J by 1 base, with 11 bases between them. From germline, CDR1 is SGHRS and CDR2 YFSETQ. CDR3: CASRPGQNTEAFF. In DNA form, the CDR3 reads TGCGCCAGCCGGCCGGGACAGAACACTGAAGCTTTCTTT.